Below, 22 T cell receptor beta chains from the same sample are listed, as sequenced in a study of shared clonotypes between healthy human individuals. Naive CD8 cells lacked CD45RO, underwent positive selection for CCR7 and left out terminally differentiated effector memory CD45RA+ cells. Measured with immunoSEQ multiplex PCR; TCRdb has only the in-frame clones, and not every one. The sample has around 2,000,000 clones, about 94% seen once. The specimen was naive CD8+ T cells sorted from blood. The receptors were gathered from a man aged 18-30 years in good health.

V gene TRBV6-4 combines with J gene TRBJ1-6; D gene unclear. This CDR3 spans 14 amino acids. V was trimmed by 3 bases and J by 6 bases, leaving 9 bases between them. Germline V gives CDR1 MRHNA, CDR2 SNTAGT. CDR3 sequence (DNA): TGTGCCAGCAGTGAAAGGGTGCTTAATTCACCCCTCCACTTT. Translated, it gives CASSERVLNSPLHF.

The chain carries TRBV28 and TRBJ2-1; D perhaps matches TRBD1 (5 bases). The ends were cut back, 3 bases at V and 7 bases at J, with 10 bases in the middle. This CDR3 has 13 residues. CDR1 is MDHEN and CDR2 is SYDVKM in the germline V gene. This CDR3 reads CASSFRAQNEQFF. CDR3 nucleotides: TGTGCCAGCAGTTTCAGGGCCCAAAATGAGCAGTTCTTC.

V usage is TRBV27 and J usage is TRBJ2-2; either TRBD1 or TRBD2 may fit D (5 bases each). V was trimmed by 3 bases and J by 6 bases, leaving 14 bases between them. CDR3 length: 15 amino acids. Germline CDR1 reads MNHEY; CDR2 reads SMNVEV (reference sequence). The CDR3 coding sequence is TGTGCCAGCAGTTTCCGCCGGGGCTTCCCCGGGGAGCTGTTTTTT. Its translation: CASSFRRGFPGELFF.

With regard to this clone: The same CDR3 also results from other DNA sequences found in this sample. This CDR3 is CASSLEVNTEAFF. Here the CDR3 DNA reads TGTGCCAGCAGCTTAGAAGTTAACACTGAAGCTTTCTTT. The V call is TRBV11-2, the J call TRBJ1-1; D ambiguous. V was trimmed by 0 bases and J by 2 bases, leaving 4 bases between them. This CDR3 has 13 residues. The germline CDR1 and CDR2 sequences are SGHAT and FQNNGV.

This clone showed up just once. The chain recombines TRBV6-5 with TRBJ1-2; D is ambiguous. Trimming pared 0 bases from V and 6 bases from J, leaving 8 bases between. This CDR3 has 13 residues. The germline V gene has CDR1 MNHEY and CDR2 SVGAGI. The DNA of the CDR3 is TGTGCCAGCAGTTACTCGTATGGGAATGGCTACACCTTC. Translating gives CASSYSYGNGYTF.

CDR3 in DNA: TGTGCCAGCAACTCCTTGCCGTGGCCGCAGGGAAGGGACGGCTACACCTTC. Translated, it gives CASNSLPWPQGRDGYTF. The chain has TRBV11-2 and TRBJ1-2; TRBD1 might be the D (5 bases). The CDR3 covers 17 residues. Deletions cut 7 bases from V and 8 bases from J, with 29 bases between. In germline, CDR1 is SGHAT, CDR2 FQNNGV. Variable domain in full (rest from reference TRBV11-2 and TRBJ1-2): EAGVAQSPRYKIIEKRQSVAFWCNPISGHATLYWYQQILGQGPKLLIQFQNNGVVDDSQLPKDRFSAERLKGVDSTLKIQPAKLEDSAVYLCASNSLPWPQGRDGYTFGSGTRLTVV.

The chain combines TRBV7-2 with TRBJ2-1, with 7 bases lining up with TRBD2. The J segment lost 5 bases and the V segment lost 6 bases, leaving 13 bases of the junction unmatched. Germline lookup yields CDR1 SGHTA and CDR2 FQGNSA. The CDR3 runs to 16 residues. CDR3 in amino acids: CASSYESGIGDNEQFF. CDR3 coding DNA: TGTGCCAGCAGTTACGAGAGCGGGATTGGGGACAATGAGCAGTTCTTC.

V is TRBV2 and J is TRBJ2-7, with 8 bases identical to TRBD1. CDR1 and CDR2 from the germline V gene are SNHLY and FYNNEI. The CDR3 extends over 13 amino acids. Trimming took 6 bases from V and 3 from J; bases not matched to a gene: 4. CDR3 protein: CASRVDRGYEQYF. The CDR3 nucleotides read TGTGCCAGCAGGGTTGACAGGGGCTACGAGCAGTACTTC.

This chain joins TRBV9 and TRBJ2-2, with 12 bases lining up with TRBD2. CDR3 length equals 17 residues. The germline V gene has CDR1 SGDLS and CDR2 YYNGEE. With V trimmed by 0 bases and J by 3 bases, 3 bases remained unmatched. This CDR3 is CASSVGGLAGYTGELFF. CDR3 DNA sequence: TGTGCCAGCAGCGTAGGGGGACTAGCGGGTTACACCGGGGAGCTGTTTTTT.

Details on this clone: The sample holds other DNA sequences that translate to the same CDR3. The chain has TRBV7-9 and TRBJ1-4; 10 nucleotides line up with TRBD1. The CDR3 consists of 14 residues. V lost 4 bases to trimming and J lost 5 bases; unmatched junction nucleotides: 1. CDR1 and CDR2 (germline): SEHNR, FQNEAQ (reference sequence). The CDR3 reads CASSSGQGNEKLFF. The CDR3 nucleotides are TGTGCCAGCAGCTCGGGACAGGGGAATGAAAAACTGTTTTTT.

This chain connects TRBV6-6 to TRBJ2-4; TRBD1 matches at 7 bases. The CDR3 totals 13 residues. Germline CDR1 and CDR2: MNHNY and SVGAGI (reference sequence). V trimming: 6 bases; J trimming: 8 bases; junction bases outside the gene matches: 7. The DNA of the CDR3 is TGTGCCAGCAGAAGACAGGGTACCGACATTCAGTACTTC. Its translation is CASRRQGTDIQYF.

As concerns this clone: In the same sample, other DNA sequences code for this CDR3. CDR3: CASSILGNTGELFF. CDR3 DNA sequence: TGTGCCAGTAGTATATTGGGGAACACCGGGGAGCTGTTTTTT. The gene calls are TRBV19 and TRBJ2-2, with D uncertain. Trimming took off 2 bases at V and 1 base at J, with 5 bases between the two ends. This CDR3 comprises 14 residues. The germline V gene has CDR1 LNHDA and CDR2 SQIVND (reference sequence).

A word on this clone: This could be a read error, since a much larger clone is one nucleotide away. The same CDR3 is also encoded by other DNA sequences in this sample. CDR3 sequence: CASSLTETYEQYF. The DNA for the CDR3 is TGTGCCAGCAGCTTGACAGAAACCTACGAGCAGTACTTC. This chain uses TRBV7-9 with TRBJ2-7; a possible D gene is TRBD1 (5 bases). The CDR3 contains 13 residues. Germline CDR1 SEHNR, CDR2 FQNEAQ (reference sequence). V was clipped by 3 bases and J by 2 bases, with 8 bases between them.

Comments on this clone: Different DNA sequences within this sample yield the same CDR3. V gene TRBV5-1 combines with J gene TRBJ2-7; D unclear. V was shortened by 2 bases and J by 2 bases, with 8 bases between the two germline ends. The length of the CDR3 is 13 residues. Germline V lookup: CDR1 SGHRS, CDR2 YFSETQ. Here the CDR3 DNA reads TGCGCCAGCAGCTTCGAAACAGCCTACGAGCAGTACTTC. Protein: CASSFETAYEQYF.

The CDR3 here is CASSPATETQYF. The CDR3 DNA reads as TGTGCCAGCAGCCCGGCGACGGAGACCCAGTACTTC. V usage is TRBV6-5 and J usage is TRBJ2-5, with unresolved D. Trimming removed 6 bases at V and 5 bases at J, with 10 bases between. Germline-derived CDR1 and CDR2 are MNHEY and SVGAGI. The CDR3 sequence is 12 residues long.

This clone was seen once. The sample carries other DNA sequences with the same CDR3. The chain carries TRBV7-9 and TRBJ2-3; 12 nucleotides agree with TRBD2. The CDR3 has 16 residues. The J segment lost 1 base and the V segment lost 6 bases, leaving 5 bases of the junction unmatched. Germline V gene lookup returns CDR1 SEHNR and CDR2 FQNEAQ (reference sequence). The CDR3 loop reads CASSSGLAGRTDTQYF. The CDR3 DNA sequence: TGTGCCAGCAGTTCCGGACTAGCGGGGCGCACAGATACGCAGTATTTT.

This chain joins TRBV18 and TRBJ2-2, with D possibly TRBD1 on 5 matching bases. Between the trimmed V and J ends, which lost 3 bases and 1 base, there was a span of 12 bases. From germline, CDR1 is KGHSH and CDR2 LQKENI. The CDR3 sequence is 16 residues long. CDR3 DNA: TGTGCCAGCTCACCCGACAGCCAGAAGAACACCGGGGAGCTGTTTTTT. This gives the protein CASSPDSQKNTGELFF.

This chain uses TRBV6-1 with TRBJ2-1; D call uncertain. With 9 bases removed from V and 0 bases from J, the gap between germline ends came to 12 bases. The CDR3 totals 14 residues. Germline CDR1 MNHNS, CDR2 SASEGT. The CDR3 DNA reads as TGTGCCAGTAGCCTCCTCGACTCCTACAATGAGCAGTTCTTC. This codes for CASSLLDSYNEQFF.

The chain is built from TRBV7-2 and TRBJ2-2; D gene ambiguous. From germline, CDR1 is SGHTA and CDR2 FQGNSA. The CDR3 runs to 13 residues. Trimming removed 5 bases at V and 7 bases at J, with 11 bases between. The CDR3 DNA sequence: TGTGCCAGCAGCCCGTGGGTCGGCGGGGAGCTGTTTTTT. This sequence encodes CASSPWVGGELFF.

The chain is built from TRBV9 and TRBJ2-2; D is unresolved. CDR3 length equals 14 residues. The V end was cut by 1 base, the J end by 1 base, with 5 bases between. CDR1 is SGDLS and CDR2 is YYNGEE in the germline V gene. The CDR3 loop reads CASSVLVNTGELFF. CDR3 DNA sequence: TGTGCCAGCAGCGTATTAGTGAACACCGGGGAGCTGTTTTTT.

Details on this clone: Other DNA sequences in the same sample also yield this CDR3. The chain joins TRBV5-6 to TRBJ2-7; 12 nucleotides match TRBD1. The J segment lost 4 bases and the V segment lost 3 bases, leaving 5 bases of the junction unmatched. CDR3 length: 15 residues. Per germline, CDR1 SGHDT and CDR2 YYEEEE. In nucleotides, the CDR3 is TGTGCCAGCAGCTCCCCGGGACAGGGGGCGTACGAGCAGTACTTC. It translates to CASSSPGQGAYEQYF.

J is TRBJ2-3 and V is TRBV7-9, with no clear D. This CDR3 is built from 16 residues. V was pared by 5 bases and J by 6 bases, with 21 bases between. Germline CDR1 reads SEHNR; CDR2 reads FQNEAQ (reference sequence). The CDR3 reads CASSPPTADLEDTQYF. CDR3 bases: TGTGCCAGCAGCCCCCCGACGGCGGACCTTGAGGATACGCAGTATTTT.